This T cell receptor (beta chain) is drawn from a study of beta chain features in type 1 diabetes. Study-level points and caveats: Within each of all four CD4+ subsets, Type 1 diabetes patients had TCRB CDR3s that were moderately but significantly shorter.

The germline CDR1 and CDR2 sequences are MGHRA and YSYEKL. The CDR3 totals 15 residues. Trimming stripped 1 base from V and 6 bases from J, with 12 bases between. Every bit of the isolated RNA underwent reverse transcription, so sequencing read expressed TCRB transcripts. The table came from immunoSEQ multiplex PCR; TCRdb's copy has only in-frame clones and leaves some out. The repertoire holds approximately 730,000 clones, 13% seen once, with approximately 0.022% in the top ten. The sample holds a few counts of this clone. Its antigen is not known. The source is a young man with type 1 diabetes. The chain links TRBV4-1 to TRBJ2-2; TRBD1 might be the D (6 bases). Sequencing was carried out using naive CD4+ T cells from blood. CDR3 DNA sequence: TGCGCCAGCAGCCAAGTGACAGGCAGTGCCGGGGAGCTGTTTTTT. Translated, it gives CASSQVTGSAGELFF.